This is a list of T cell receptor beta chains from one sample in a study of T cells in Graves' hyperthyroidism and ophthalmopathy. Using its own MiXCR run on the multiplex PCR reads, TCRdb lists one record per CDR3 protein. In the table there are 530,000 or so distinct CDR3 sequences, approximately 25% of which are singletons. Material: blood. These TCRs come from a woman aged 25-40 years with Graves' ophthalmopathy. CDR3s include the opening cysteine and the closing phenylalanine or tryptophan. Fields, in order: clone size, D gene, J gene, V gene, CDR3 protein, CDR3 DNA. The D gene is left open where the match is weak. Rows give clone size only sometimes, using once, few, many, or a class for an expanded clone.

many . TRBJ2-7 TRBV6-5 CASSYSTLGYGYEQYF TGTGCCAGCAGTTACTCGACCCTGGGTTATGGCTACGAGCAGTACTTC
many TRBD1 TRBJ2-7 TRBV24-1 CATSDVTGTGVNEQYF TGTGCCACCAGTGATGTTACCGGGACAGGGGTCAACGAGCAGTACTTC
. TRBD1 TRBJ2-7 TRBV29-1 CSTADREYEQYF TGCAGCACTGCGGACAGGGAGTACGAGCAGTACTTC
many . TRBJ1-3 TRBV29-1 CSVGQVSGNTIYF TGCAGCGTCGGACAAGTCTCTGGAAACACCATATATTTT
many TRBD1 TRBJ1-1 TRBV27 CASSDRGSEAFF TGTGCCAGCAGCGACAGGGGATCTGAAGCTTTCTTT
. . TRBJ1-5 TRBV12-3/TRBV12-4 CASSDSGRQPQHF TGTGCCAGCTCCGACAGCGGTCGTCAGCCCCAGCATTTT
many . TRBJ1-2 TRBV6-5 CASSFANRDGYTF TGTGCCAGCAGTTTCGCGAACAGGGATGGCTACACCTTC
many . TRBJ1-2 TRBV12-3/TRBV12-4 CASSFSPGDGYTF TGTGCCAGCAGTTTCTCCCCGGGGGATGGCTACACCTTC
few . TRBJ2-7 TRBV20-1 CSARDQASYEQYF TGCAGTGCTAGAGATCAGGCGTCCTACGAGCAGTACTTC
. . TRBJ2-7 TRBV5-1 CASSPGGGFEQYF TGCGCCAGCAGCCCCGGAGGTGGGTTCGAGCAGTACTTC
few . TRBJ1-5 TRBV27 CASSLSTPNSNQPQHF TGTGCCAGCAGTTTATCGACACCCAATAGCAATCAGCCCCAGCATTTT
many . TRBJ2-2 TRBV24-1 CATSPTGGDTGELFF TGTGCCACCTCTCCCACAGGGGGGGATACCGGGGAGCTGTTTTTT
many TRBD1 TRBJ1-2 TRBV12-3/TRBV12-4 CASSSLDRPYGYTF TGTGCCAGCAGTTCCTTGGACAGGCCTTATGGCTACACCTTC
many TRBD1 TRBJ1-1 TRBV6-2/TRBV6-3 CASIEAQDRPQEAFF TGTGCCAGCATCGAGGCCCAGGACAGGCCCCAAGAAGCTTTCTTT
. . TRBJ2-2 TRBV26 CASSSILVPGLAGSGTGELFF TGTGCCAGCAGTTCAATCCTCGTGCCGGGACTAGCGGGATCGGGCACCGGGGAGCTGTTTTTT
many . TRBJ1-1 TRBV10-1 CASSGQGLAEAFF TGCGCCAGCAGTGGGCAGGGTTTGGCTGAAGCTTTCTTT
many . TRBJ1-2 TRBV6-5 CASTRKAASVGGYTF TGTGCCAGCACCCGAAAAGCCGCAAGCGTGGGTGGCTACACCTTC
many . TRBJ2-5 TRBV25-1 CASSDPGTQYF TGTGCCAGCAGTGACCCGGGGACCCAGTACTTC
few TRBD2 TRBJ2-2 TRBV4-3 CASSQDRLAAANTGELFF TGCGCCAGCAGCCAAGATCGTCTAGCGGCCGCGAACACCGGGGAGCTGTTTTTT
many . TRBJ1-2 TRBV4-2 CASSQGDDGYTF TGTGCCAGCAGCCAAGGGGACGATGGCTACACCTTC
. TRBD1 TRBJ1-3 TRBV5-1 CASSLEGQGIDTIYF TGCGCCAGCAGCTTGGAGGGACAGGGGATAGACACCATATATTTT
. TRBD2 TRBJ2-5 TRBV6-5 CASSSLTSGQETQYF TGTGCCAGCAGTTCTCTGACTAGCGGGCAAGAGACCCAGTACTTC
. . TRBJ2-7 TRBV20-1 CSASDRPSSYEQYF TGCAGTGCTAGTGATAGACCTAGCTCCTACGAGCAGTACTTC
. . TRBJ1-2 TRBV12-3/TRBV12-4 CASSPIYKGPDGYTF TGTGCCAGCAGTCCCATTTACAAGGGACCTGATGGCTACACCTTC
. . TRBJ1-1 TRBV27 CASSFILGNTEAFF TGTGCCAGCAGTTTTATTCTGGGAAACACTGAAGCTTTCTTT
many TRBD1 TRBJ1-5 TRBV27 CASSTGQGINFNQPQHF TGTGCCAGCAGTACAGGACAGGGCATTAATTTCAATCAGCCCCAGCATTTT
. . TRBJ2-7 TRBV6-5 CASSYSRSPIGYEQYF TGTGCCAGCAGTTACTCGAGGAGCCCGATAGGCTACGAGCAGTACTTC
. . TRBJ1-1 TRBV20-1 CSATQGLMNTEAFF TGCAGTGCTACCCAAGGGCTCATGAACACTGAAGCTTTCTTT
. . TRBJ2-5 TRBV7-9 CASSLGTSRPETQYF TGTGCCAGCAGCTTAGGCACGTCTAGACCAGAGACCCAGTACTTC
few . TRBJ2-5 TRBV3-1 CASSQPEQETQYF TGTGCCAGCAGCCAACCGGAGCAAGAGACCCAGTACTTC
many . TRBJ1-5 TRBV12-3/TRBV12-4 CASSLYGVSNQPQHF TGTGCCAGCAGTTTATATGGGGTTAGCAATCAGCCCCAGCATTTT
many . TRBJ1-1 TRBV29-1 CSVTENTEAFF TGCAGCGTTACAGAGAACACTGAAGCTTTCTTT
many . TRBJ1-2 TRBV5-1 CASSPAGDYGYTF TGCGCCAGCAGCCCGGCCGGGGACTATGGCTACACCTTC
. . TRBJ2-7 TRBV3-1 CASSQILGTHEQYF TGTGCCAGCAGCCAAATCCTCGGGACCCACGAGCAGTACTTC
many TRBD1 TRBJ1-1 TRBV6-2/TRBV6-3 CASTDRGKGGARTEAFF TGTGCCAGTACAGACAGGGGAAAGGGAGGAGCGCGCACTGAAGCTTTCTTT
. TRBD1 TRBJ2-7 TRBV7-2 CASSLYGTGVYEQYF TGTGCCAGCAGCTTATACGGGACAGGGGTGTACGAGCAGTACTTC
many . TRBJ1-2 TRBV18 CASSPGDSPNYGYTF TGTGCCAGCTCACCAGGTGACAGCCCTAACTATGGCTACACCTTC
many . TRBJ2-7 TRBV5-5 CASSSGDQGAYEQYF TGTGCCAGCAGCAGCGGGGACCAGGGGGCCTACGAGCAGTACTTC
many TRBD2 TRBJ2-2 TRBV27 CASSRGTSGYTNTGELFF TGTGCCAGCAGTCGAGGGACTAGCGGGTACACTAACACCGGGGAGCTGTTTTTT
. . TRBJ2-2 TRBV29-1 CSVLLTGELFF TGCAGCGTTCTTTTGACCGGGGAGCTGTTTTTT
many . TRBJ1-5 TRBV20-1 CSARMGQPQHF TGCAGTGCCCGTATGGGGCAGCCCCAGCATTTT
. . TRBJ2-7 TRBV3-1 CASSPSGPVGAYEQYF TGTGCCAGCAGCCCATCCGGCCCGGTAGGGGCCTACGAGCAGTACTTC
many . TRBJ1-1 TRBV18 CASSPTTPNTEAFF TGTGCCAGCTCACCCACCACACCAAACACTGAAGCTTTCTTT
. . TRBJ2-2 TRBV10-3 CATVVGSNTGELFF TGTGCCACCGTAGTCGGATCGAACACCGGGGAGCTGTTTTTT
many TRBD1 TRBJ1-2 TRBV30 CAWGRDSNYGYTF TGTGCCTGGGGCCGGGACAGTAACTATGGCTACACCTTC
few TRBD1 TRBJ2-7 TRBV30 CAWSHGQGQYF TGTGCCTGGAGTCACGGACAGGGACAGTACTTC
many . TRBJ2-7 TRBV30 CAWSVLMGYDEQYF TGTGCCTGGAGTGTACTAATGGGGTACGACGAGCAGTACTTC
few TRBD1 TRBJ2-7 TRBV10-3 CAIGLGQGYEQYF TGTGCCATCGGCCTGGGACAGGGATACGAGCAGTACTTC